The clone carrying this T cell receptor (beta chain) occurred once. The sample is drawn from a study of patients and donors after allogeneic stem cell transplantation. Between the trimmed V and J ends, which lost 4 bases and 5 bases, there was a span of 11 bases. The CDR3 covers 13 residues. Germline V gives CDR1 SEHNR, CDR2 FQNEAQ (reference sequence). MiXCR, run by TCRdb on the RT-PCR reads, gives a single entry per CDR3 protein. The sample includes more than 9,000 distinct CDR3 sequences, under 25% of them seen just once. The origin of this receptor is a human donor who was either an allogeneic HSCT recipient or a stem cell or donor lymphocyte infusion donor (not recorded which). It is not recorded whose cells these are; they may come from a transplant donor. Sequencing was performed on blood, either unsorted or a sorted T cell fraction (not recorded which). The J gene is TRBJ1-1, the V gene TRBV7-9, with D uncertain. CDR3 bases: TGTGCCAGCAGCTCGGAAGGCGGTACTGAAGCTTTCTTT. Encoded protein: CASSSEGGTEAFF.